Listed below are T cell receptor beta chains from one sample, sequenced in a study of CD8 T cells in Susac syndrome. TCRdb called the immunoSEQ multiplex PCR reads again in MiXCR, with one record for every CDR3 protein. Of more than 40,000 distinct CDR3 sequences detected, 80% to 95% appear once; the ten largest clones hold approximately 0.54%. The specimen was CD8+ T cells from PBMCs. The receptor set was obtained from a human donor in good health. Each CDR3 is given with its conserved first and last residue. Fields, in order: V gene, CDR3 length, clone size, CDR3 protein. Some rows mark clone size as missing; the rest say once, few, many or name a class of expanded clone.

V: TRBV3-1
length: 13
size: NA
CDR3: CASSQDRDQPQHF

V: TRBV2
length: 17
size: NA
CDR3: CASSINDGGLGANVLTF

V: TRBV9
length: 15
size: NA
CDR3: CASNPRSGANTEAFF

V: TRBV15
length: 14
size: NA
CDR3: CATTEGGGQETQYF

V: TRBV12-3/TRBV12-4
length: 14
size: once
CDR3: CASSLDGSNQPQHF

V: TRBV12-3/TRBV12-4
length: 14
size: once
CDR3: CASGTSGAIYEQYF

V: TRBV29-1
length: 15
size: NA
CDR3: CSVDGPGTDSYEQYF

V: TRBV2
length: 15
size: NA
CDR3: CASRGAGALTDTQYF

V: TRBV9
length: 12
size: NA
CDR3: CASSVTVEEQFF

V: TRBV5-1
length: 16
size: NA
CDR3: CASTDPGGLNTGELFF

V: TRBV27
length: 16
size: NA
CDR3: CASSPLGLAGGNEQFF

V: TRBV29-1
length: 13
size: NA
CDR3: CSVERTGNHEQYF

V: TRBV5-6
length: 12
size: NA
CDR3: CASSLSAGELFF

V: TRBV5-6
length: 15
size: NA
CDR3: CASSSPGQGTFEQYF

V: TRBV28
length: 13
size: NA
CDR3: CASSTGPYNEQFF

V: TRBV18
length: 13
size: NA
CDR3: CASSPETTETQYF

V: TRBV11-2
length: 15
size: NA
CDR3: CASSLGMGYTGELFF

V: TRBV7-9
length: 16
size: NA
CDR3: CASSLRSSGIDYEQYF

V: TRBV7-9
length: 17
size: NA
CDR3: CASSPWTSGREGETQYF

V: TRBV7-8
length: 15
size: NA
CDR3: CASSGPGLGFDEQFF

V: TRBV7-9
length: 16
size: NA
CDR3: CASSGIDRGYTGELFF

V: TRBV20-1
length: 14
size: NA
CDR3: CSARGRDRAETQYF

V: TRBV29-1
length: 13
size: NA
CDR3: CSVDYGSNSEQYF

V: TRBV5-1
length: 12
size: NA
CDR3: CASSPGAAEQYF

V: TRBV28
length: 15
size: NA
CDR3: CASSPLTGRGNTIYF

V: TRBV5-1
length: 15
size: NA
CDR3: CASTLRARNYNEQFF

V: TRBV20-1
length: 11
size: NA
CDR3: CSASSHQPQHF

V: TRBV5-1
length: 17
size: NA
CDR3: CASSSPPSGSPYNEQFF

V: TRBV30
length: 11
size: NA
CDR3: CACLGLYGYTF

V: TRBV7-9
length: 13
size: NA
CDR3: CASTPPGTGELFF

V: TRBV6-2/TRBV6-3
length: 12
size: NA
CDR3: CASSLRPYEQYF

V: TRBV3-1
length: 17
size: once
CDR3: CASSHLKGGRAALEQFF

V: TRBV3-1
length: 15
size: NA
CDR3: CASSNPGQGREKLFF

V: TRBV7-2
length: 12
size: NA
CDR3: CASSSMTDEAFF

V: TRBV7-9
length: 15
size: NA
CDR3: CASSLRLAATYEQYF

V: TRBV4-1
length: 17
size: once
CDR3: CASSQVFLMGLGTEAFF

V: TRBV27
length: 14
size: NA
CDR3: CASRGLALYNEQFF

V: TRBV5-6
length: 14
size: NA
CDR3: CASSLRERRSEQFF